These T cell receptor beta chains were read from a single sample in a study of blood T cell repertoires in COVID-19. The assay was immunoSEQ multiplex PCR, and TCRdb's table has in-frame clones only and misses some. This table has about 200,000 clones, 65% to 90% appearing once. Sequencing input: peripheral blood. These receptor sequences come from a man between 50 and 59 years old with active or convalescent COVID-19. CDR3s include the opening cysteine and the closing phenylalanine or tryptophan. Each record gives: V gene, J gene, clone size, D gene, CDR3 protein, CDR3 DNA. D genes are given only for firm matches. Clone size is not always given. Where it is, it says once, few, many or a class for expanded clones.

v_call: TRBV19; j_call: TRBJ1-2; clone_size: NA; d_call: TRBD1; cdr3_aa: CASSIGQAPNYGYTF; cdr3_nt: TGTGCCAGTAGTATTGGACAGGCTCCTAACTATGGCTACACCTTC
v_call: TRBV9; j_call: TRBJ2-2; clone_size: NA; d_call: NA; cdr3_aa: CASSAYLQGIGNTGELFF; cdr3_nt: TGTGCCAGCAGCGCGTACCTCCAGGGTATTGGGAACACCGGGGAGCTGTTTTTT
v_call: TRBV14; j_call: TRBJ2-1; clone_size: NA; d_call: TRBD2; cdr3_aa: CASSRLAGAYNEQFF; cdr3_nt: TGTGCCAGCAGCCGACTAGCGGGAGCATACAATGAGCAGTTCTTC
v_call: TRBV5-1; j_call: TRBJ2-5; clone_size: NA; d_call: TRBD1; cdr3_aa: CASSLQGEILETQYF; cdr3_nt: TGCGCCAGCAGCCTCCAGGGGGAGATACTGGAGACCCAGTACTTC
v_call: TRBV5-8; j_call: TRBJ1-2; clone_size: NA; d_call: TRBD1; cdr3_aa: CASSTGQRYFYGYTF; cdr3_nt: TGTGCCAGCAGCACGGGACAGCGATACTTTTATGGCTACACCTTC
v_call: TRBV19; j_call: TRBJ2-1; clone_size: many; d_call: TRBD2; cdr3_aa: CASSIVGLDPFNEQFF; cdr3_nt: TGTGCCAGTAGTATAGTGGGACTAGACCCCTTTAATGAGCAGTTCTTC
v_call: TRBV29-1; j_call: TRBJ2-5; clone_size: NA; d_call: NA; cdr3_aa: CSVERQGGQETQYF; cdr3_nt: TGCAGCGTTGAAAGGCAGGGAGGTCAAGAGACCCAGTACTTC
v_call: TRBV7-2; j_call: TRBJ1-2; clone_size: NA; d_call: TRBD1; cdr3_aa: CASSLASIGTERGYTF; cdr3_nt: TGTGCCAGCAGCTTAGCGTCGATTGGGACAGAGAGGGGCTACACCTTC
v_call: TRBV5-1; j_call: TRBJ2-3; clone_size: NA; d_call: NA; cdr3_aa: CASSLFLGALASTDTQYF; cdr3_nt: TGCGCCAGCAGCTTGTTCCTAGGAGCGCTAGCGAGCACAGATACGCAGTATTTT
v_call: TRBV7-2; j_call: TRBJ1-3; clone_size: NA; d_call: NA; cdr3_aa: CASSLVGQGTGNTIYF; cdr3_nt: TGTGCCAGCAGCTTAGTTGGGCAGGGAACTGGAAACACCATATATTTT
v_call: TRBV7-2; j_call: TRBJ2-3; clone_size: NA; d_call: TRBD2; cdr3_aa: CASSLYPAGATDTQYF; cdr3_nt: TGTGCCAGCAGCTTATATCCAGCGGGGGCCACAGATACGCAGTATTTT
v_call: TRBV28; j_call: TRBJ1-2; clone_size: once; d_call: TRBD1; cdr3_aa: CASSGRGRNYGYTF; cdr3_nt: TGTGCCAGCAGTGGCAGGGGGCGTAACTATGGCTACACCTTC
v_call: TRBV18; j_call: TRBJ2-1; clone_size: NA; d_call: TRBD1; cdr3_aa: CASSPGTGDYSEQFF; cdr3_nt: TGTGCCAGCTCCCCCGGGACAGGGGATTACAGTGAGCAGTTCTTC
v_call: TRBV9; j_call: TRBJ1-2; clone_size: NA; d_call: NA; cdr3_aa: CASSPSPGQTIYGYTF; cdr3_nt: TGTGCCAGCAGCCCGAGCCCGGGACAAACTATCTATGGCTACACCTTC
v_call: TRBV28; j_call: TRBJ1-4; clone_size: NA; d_call: NA; cdr3_aa: CASSPTGFGSKDEKLFF; cdr3_nt: TGTGCCAGCAGCCCAACAGGGTTCGGTAGTAAGGATGAAAAACTGTTTTTT
v_call: TRBV19; j_call: TRBJ2-1; clone_size: NA; d_call: TRBD1; cdr3_aa: CASSIGLTGGKNEQFF; cdr3_nt: TGTGCCAGTAGTATAGGTTTAACAGGGGGCAAGAATGAGCAGTTCTTC
v_call: TRBV4-3; j_call: TRBJ1-1; clone_size: many; d_call: NA; cdr3_aa: CASSQDWTGQMTEAFF; cdr3_nt: TGCGCCAGCAGCCAAGATTGGACGGGACAAATGACTGAAGCTTTCTTT
v_call: TRBV7-2; j_call: TRBJ1-2; clone_size: NA; d_call: TRBD1; cdr3_aa: CASSPGTEIIYGYTF; cdr3_nt: TGTGCCAGCAGTCCCGGGACAGAGATCATCTATGGCTACACCTTC
v_call: TRBV9; j_call: TRBJ1-2; clone_size: NA; d_call: NA; cdr3_aa: CASEGWPGASRGYTF; cdr3_nt: TGTGCCAGCGAGGGGTGGCCAGGGGCTTCCCGGGGCTACACCTTC
v_call: TRBV5-4; j_call: TRBJ1-1; clone_size: NA; d_call: NA; cdr3_aa: CASSLGWAYENTEAFF; cdr3_nt: TGTGCCAGCAGCTTGGGATGGGCCTATGAGAACACTGAAGCTTTCTTT
v_call: TRBV5-4; j_call: TRBJ2-1; clone_size: NA; d_call: NA; cdr3_aa: CASSWRTGRDEQFF; cdr3_nt: TGTGCCAGCAGCTGGCGGACAGGGAGGGATGAGCAGTTCTTC
v_call: TRBV5-1; j_call: TRBJ2-1; clone_size: NA; d_call: TRBD1; cdr3_aa: CASSLTGGEYNEQFF; cdr3_nt: TGCGCCAGCAGCTTGACAGGGGGCGAGTACAATGAGCAGTTCTTC
v_call: TRBV29-1; j_call: TRBJ2-3; clone_size: once; d_call: TRBD1; cdr3_aa: CSAARGPDTQYF; cdr3_nt: TGCAGCGCGGCCAGGGGGCCAGATACGCAGTATTTT
v_call: TRBV28; j_call: TRBJ2-3; clone_size: NA; d_call: NA; cdr3_aa: CASSRQGADTQYF; cdr3_nt: TGTGCCAGCAGTCGGCAGGGCGCAGATACGCAGTATTTT
v_call: TRBV5-6; j_call: TRBJ2-7; clone_size: few; d_call: TRBD2; cdr3_aa: CASSFSGSSYEQYF; cdr3_nt: TGTGCCAGCAGCTTCAGCGGGAGCTCCTACGAGCAGTACTTC
v_call: TRBV11-2; j_call: TRBJ1-4; clone_size: NA; d_call: NA; cdr3_aa: CASSPLTRSYEKLFF; cdr3_nt: TGTGCCAGCAGCCCACTGACACGGTCGTATGAAAAACTGTTTTTT
v_call: TRBV2; j_call: TRBJ2-5; clone_size: once; d_call: TRBD2; cdr3_aa: CASLRGASGYQETQYF; cdr3_nt: TGTGCCAGCCTTCGGGGGGCTAGCGGGTACCAAGAGACCCAGTACTTC
v_call: TRBV7-7; j_call: TRBJ2-3; clone_size: NA; d_call: NA; cdr3_aa: CASSLFHTDTQYF; cdr3_nt: TGTGCCAGCAGCTTATTTCACACAGATACGCAGTATTTT
v_call: TRBV11-2; j_call: TRBJ1-4; clone_size: NA; d_call: TRBD1; cdr3_aa: CASSRDGTGNEKLFF; cdr3_nt: TGTGCCAGCAGCAGGGATGGGACAGGGAATGAAAAACTGTTTTTT
v_call: TRBV9; j_call: TRBJ1-4; clone_size: NA; d_call: TRBD1; cdr3_aa: CASSARQGPDEKLFF; cdr3_nt: TGTGCCAGCAGCGCCAGACAGGGGCCTGATGAAAAACTGTTTTTT
v_call: TRBV4-2; j_call: TRBJ1-2; clone_size: NA; d_call: NA; cdr3_aa: CASSQESQTYGYTF; cdr3_nt: TGTGCCAGCAGCCAAGAAAGCCAAACCTATGGCTACACCTTC
v_call: TRBV2; j_call: TRBJ2-2; clone_size: NA; d_call: NA; cdr3_aa: CASRAAGVTGELFF; cdr3_nt: TGTGCCAGCAGGGCCGCAGGGGTCACCGGGGAGCTGTTTTTT
v_call: TRBV10-1; j_call: TRBJ2-5; clone_size: NA; d_call: TRBD2; cdr3_aa: CASPKASGYQETQYF; cdr3_nt: TGCGCCAGCCCGAAGGCTAGCGGGTACCAAGAGACCCAGTACTTC
v_call: TRBV5-5; j_call: TRBJ1-1; clone_size: NA; d_call: TRBD1; cdr3_aa: CASSLQGALGNTEAFF; cdr3_nt: TGTGCCAGCAGCTTACAGGGGGCCTTGGGGAACACTGAAGCTTTCTTT
v_call: TRBV6-2/TRBV6-3; j_call: TRBJ2-3; clone_size: NA; d_call: TRBD1; cdr3_aa: CASSYKTGDPTDTQYF; cdr3_nt: TGTGCCAGCAGTTACAAGACAGGGGACCCCACAGATACGCAGTATTTT
v_call: TRBV4-3; j_call: TRBJ2-5; clone_size: NA; d_call: TRBD1; cdr3_aa: CASSRNRGETQYF; cdr3_nt: TGCGCCAGCAGCCGTAACAGGGGGGAGACCCAGTACTTC
v_call: TRBV5-4; j_call: TRBJ1-2; clone_size: NA; d_call: TRBD1; cdr3_aa: CASSLAGTVNGYTF; cdr3_nt: TGTGCCAGCAGCTTGGCCGGGACAGTGAATGGCTACACCTTC
v_call: TRBV19; j_call: TRBJ2-2; clone_size: NA; d_call: NA; cdr3_aa: CASSIESGDTGELFF; cdr3_nt: TGTGCCAGTAGTATAGAGTCAGGGGACACCGGGGAGCTGTTTTTT
v_call: TRBV4-1; j_call: TRBJ1-5; clone_size: NA; d_call: TRBD1; cdr3_aa: CASSQFPGGNQPQHF; cdr3_nt: TGCGCCAGCAGCCAGTTCCCAGGGGGAAATCAGCCCCAGCATTTT
v_call: TRBV5-6; j_call: TRBJ1-1; clone_size: NA; d_call: TRBD1; cdr3_aa: CASSLRTGWNTEAFF; cdr3_nt: TGTGCCAGCAGCCTCCGGACAGGGTGGAACACTGAAGCTTTCTTT
v_call: TRBV4-3; j_call: TRBJ2-1; clone_size: NA; d_call: TRBD2; cdr3_aa: CASSRTSGGGFYNEQFF; cdr3_nt: TGCGCCAGCAGCCGGACTAGCGGGGGGGGTTTCTACAATGAGCAGTTCTTC